The text below deals with one T cell receptor beta chain. As yet, its antigen is unknown. TCRdb called the reads again in MiXCR, with one record for every CDR3 protein. The profile covers roughly 90,000 distinct CDR3 sequences, with 25% to 30% appearing a single time and 65% to 75% taken by the ten largest. This specimen comes from a study of T cell repertoires in cytomegalovirus infection. Study-wide background: CMV epitopes that were recently identified and HLA-C-restricted were used alongside well-studied HLA-B-restricted ones. Shared public TCR beta signatures pointed to both CMV infection and a matching HLA type. General observations from the study: In two of eight donors, the top clonotype was HLA-C-restricted CMV-specific.

The J segment lost 4 bases and the V segment lost 4 bases, leaving 5 bases of the junction unmatched. Germline V gene sequence: CDR1 MNHEY, CDR2 SVGAGI. The CDR3 has 14 residues. The sequence came from a human donor in good health (CMV status not recorded). Some clones in this sample may be carry-over from other donors' samples. The sample in question was CD8+ T cells from cultured PBMCs, obtained from culture after CMV antigen stimulation. The rearrangement joins TRBV6-5 to TRBJ2-7; 9 bases are shared with TRBD1. The CDR3 DNA sequence: TGTGCCAGCAGTTTTACAGGGGGCAAATACGAGCAGTACTTC. Translating gives CASSFTGGKYEQYF.